This T cell receptor (beta chain) was recovered during a study of cytomegalovirus exposure and HLA in healthy donors. Overall study context: Of approximately 400 genotyped donors, about 80% clustered with self-reported Caucasian donors. The study, taken as a whole, reports: It was reported that TCR beta sequences correctly inferred the HLA-A and HLA-B alleles for most subjects.

As to this clone: Its antigen is as yet unknown.

Primers for the PCR totalled 60 Vbeta and 13 Jbeta. Methods used by the authors: Unique TCR beta chains numbered about 72 million in a later analysis, with approximately 10 million shared. Profiling relied on immunoSEQ multiplex PCR, and the TCRdb table lists in-frame clones only, not all of them. That table is the source of V, J and clone size, and D and trimming were worked out from the DNA. The table lists more than 150,000 clones, 70% to 80% of them singletons, with roughly 1.6% in the top ten. The CDR3 extends over 12 amino acids. Trimming took 3 bases from V and 5 from J, leaving 9 bases between them. Germline values: CDR1 SGHRS, CDR2 YFSETQ.

The chain joins TRBV5-1 to TRBJ2-7; D is uncertain. The TCR sequence derives from a man between 18 and 35 years old in good health and CMV-seronegative. Specimen: PBMCs. The CDR3 sequence is CASSSHFDEQYF. DNA for the CDR3: TGCGCCAGCAGCTCCCACTTCGACGAGCAGTACTTC.